This TCR beta chain was sequenced during a study of shared clonotypes between healthy human individuals. Whole-study results and caveats: Donors were few, which limited the genetic and exposure-history diversity represented. Clonotypes that were shared across a few donors made up about 5.1% of naive CD4 clonotypes.

Germline V gives CDR1 LNHDA, CDR2 SQIVND (reference sequence). The length of the CDR3 is 12 residues. Deletions cut 3 bases from V and 1 base from J, with 3 bases between. Only in-frame clones appear in the TCRdb table, and some are missing; sequencing was by immunoSEQ multiplex PCR. In the table there are over 2 million clones, roughly 95% of which are singletons. In this sample, this clone turned up a few times. Its target is not known. Other DNA sequences in the sample encode the same CDR3. Sequencing used naive CD4+ T cells sorted from blood. The subset here: CD45RA+ positively selected. This clonotype was sampled from a man aged 18 to 30 in good health. This chain joins TRBV19 and TRBJ2-5, with D unresolved. CDR3 sequence (DNA): TGTGCCAGTAGTATCTCCCAAGAGACCCAGTACTTC. Encoded protein: CASSISQETQYF. The full variable domain, rest sourced from reference TRBV19 and TRBJ2-5, is DGGITQSPKYLFRKEGQNVTLSCEQNLNHDAMYWYRQDPGQGLRLIYYSQIVNDFQKGDIAEGYSVSREKKESFPLTVTSAQKNPTAFYLCASSISQETQYFGPGTRLLVL.